This T cell receptor (beta chain) was captured by sequencing in a study of blood T cell repertoires in COVID-19 (dated by TCRdb to the early 2020s). About the full investigation: Samples covering the acute and convalescent phases of COVID-19 were provided by collaborators in the United States, Italy and Spain. The dataset comprised deeply sampled blood TCRbeta repertoires from subjects exposed to, actively infected with, or recovered from COVID-19. The repertoires were released in a freely available public database intended as a resource for research on the immune response to SARS-CoV-2. Where HLA class I and class II types were available, the types were taken from metadata supplied by the sample provider, not from assay-based typing. The samples were drawn from the first 160 participants of the ongoing ImmuneRACE study and from 1,254 subjects provided by 6 global collaborators. A de-identified subject ID, COVID-19 status, age in years and sex were almost always included in the sample metadata. The material from the prospective study consisted of cDNA or gDNA derived from T cells, B-cell-depleted T cells, or PBMCs.

In the prospective study, participants were roughly 18 to 100 years old, resided in about two dozen geographic areas of the United States, and were enrolled through a virtual design. In the prospective study, participants were assigned to cohorts based on the clinical history participants reported in a screening survey and a study questionnaire. ImmuneRACE Cohort 3 recovered participants were defined by two consecutive negative NP/OP PCR tests, healthcare professional clearance, or symptom resolution. Each participant in the prospective study had whole blood, serum and a nasopharyngeal or oropharyngeal swab collected by mobile phlebotomists. Prospective study participants could optionally give additional blood draws and questionnaires over an approximately two-month period. Prospective study blood samples were shipped either frozen or at room temperature before DNA extraction. The CDR3 spans 12 residues, from the cysteine through the phenylalanine. Of the read, only the CDR3 DNA is kept; its 36 bases are in frame from base 1. V loses 4 bases at its end and J loses 8 bases; junction bases beyond the gene matches: 7. CDR1 and CDR2 are drawn from the germline V gene: SQVTM, ANQGSEA.

Worth noting for this clone: Its cognate antigen has yet to be identified. No base-level quality is on record; no much larger clone is a single base apart.

Points the paper makes about the study in general: How much clinical and demographic metadata was included differed by source and by participant, and the metadata was provided uncurated.

The immunoSEQ Assay, a bias-controlled multiplex PCR, was used to amplify TCRbeta CDR3 regions from genomic DNA. The authors processed their data as follows. Within the assay, amplification of reference gene primers was used to estimate how many nucleated cells each sample contained. To quantify the absolute abundance of each unique TCRbeta CDR3 rearrangement, sequence reads were collapsed and filtered. For each sample, productive Simpson clonality was calculated by taking the square root of Simpson's diversity index across productive rearrangements. The source is immuneACCESS, and TCRdb retained only in-frame sequences with V and J called. Part of the clones is not carried over; for the studies checked, unresolved V genes explain less than half of this, and the remainder is unexplained. That table supplies the V and J calls and clone size; D and trimming were determined from the DNA. Recorded for this sample are approximately 470,000 clones; about nine tenths of them occurred a single time. 0.7% of the sample is taken by the ten largest.

This sequence uses TRBV29-1 and TRBJ1-2; 7 bases in between match TRBD1. The clonotype originates from a woman under 30 who had recovered from COVID-19. Sequencing was carried out using PBMCs or T cells enriched from blood (not recorded which). The CDR3 in this case is CSVVETGVGYTF. The DNA sequence is as follows: TGCAGCGTTGTTGAAACAGGGGTCGGCTACACCTTC.